This TCR beta chain is drawn from a study of cytomegalovirus exposure and HLA in healthy donors. Study-level information: Approximately 190 million T cells yielded roughly 100 million unique TCR beta sequences, as an earlier analysis found. Study-level results: Cytomegalovirus-associated status was assigned to 150 or so TCR beta chains.

PCR employed 60 Vbeta and 13 Jbeta primers. TCRdb keeps only in-frame clones here, not all; method: immunoSEQ multiplex PCR. The data show around 300,000 clones, 70% to 90% seen once. Comments on this clone: Its antigen is unknown.

The CDR3 has 15 residues. Looked up from germline, CDR1 is SGHNT and CDR2 is YYREEE (reference sequence). Unmatched junction bases numbered 5, after V lost 0 bases and J lost 4 bases. The chain couples TRBV5-4 to TRBJ2-5; 8 bases are a match to TRBD1. The sequenced sample was PBMCs. This sequence was found in a woman between 35 and 50 years old in good health and CMV-seropositive. DNA of the CDR3: TGTGCCAGCAGCTTGGCAGGGGGCGGGCGAGAGACCCAGTACTTC. Its protein product is CASSLAGGGRETQYF.